This T cell receptor (beta chain) is from a study of molecular identifiers for immune sequencing clone quantification. Study information: Replicate RNA from approximately 20,000 or 98,000 naive CD8 T cells formed five aliquots; four were sequenced.

TCRdb ran MiXCR on the PCR reads and lists one entry per CDR3 protein. The sample lists over 600,000 distinct CDR3 sequences, nearly 20% seen once, with about 0.9% in the top ten. Regarding the study as a whole: Clones carrying above 20 RNA copies accounted for over 97% of effector molecules, under 1% in naive cells.

CDR3 length: 14 residues. CDR1 LNHDA and CDR2 SQIVND come from the germline V gene (reference sequence). The V and J ends lost 7 bases and 0 bases respectively, with 9 bases between them. Naive CD8 libraries used 20,000 to 1,000,000 sorted cells and 10%, 30% or 50% RNA. There are a few counts of this clonotype. As yet, its antigen is unknown. This chain joins TRBV19 and TRBJ1-4; D is ambiguous. The sample was naive CD8+ T cells from blood, with Jurkat cell RNA spiked in. Subset specified: FACS-sorted CD8+CD4-CCR7+CD45RA+ naive T cells. This receptor was taken from a human donor in good health. Some libraries in this study had Jurkat cell RNA spiked in. Here the CDR3 reads CASTAYSTNEKLFF. CDR3 DNA: TGTGCCAGTACTGCCTATTCAACTAATGAAAAACTGTTTTTT.